One sample yielded the 29 T cell receptor beta chains listed below, sequenced in a study of T-cell memory formation after mild COVID-19. One entry per CDR3 protein results from TCRdb running MiXCR on the 5' RACE reads. Among roughly 250,000 distinct CDR3 sequences, 16% were seen once, and the ten largest hold 20% to 25%. Material: PBMCs or a T cell subset sorted from them (not recorded which). The origin of the receptors is a man aged 18 to 30 who had mild COVID-19 (a few samples of this study predate the infection). Cell type and time point are not known.

CDR3 region: CASSLGPRDRGRPPNEKLFF. CDR3 DNA: TGTGCCAGCAGCTTAGGGCCTCGGGACAGGGGGCGCCCACCTAATGAAAAACTGTTTTTT. The chain uses TRBV7-6 and TRBJ1-4, with 12 bases fitting TRBD1. V gave up 1 base and J gave up 3 bases; unmatched junction bases: 12. CDR1 SGHVS and CDR2 FNYEAQ come from the germline V gene. The CDR3 runs to 20 residues. The full variable domain, in which reference TRBV7-6 and TRBJ1-4 provide the parts outside the CDR3, is GAGVSQSPRYKVTKRGQDVALRCDPISGHVSLYWYRQALGQGPEFLTYFNYEAQQDKSGLPNDRFSAERPEGSISTLTIQRTEQRDSAMYRCASSLGPRDRGRPPNEKLFFGSGTQLSVL.

In this sample, this clonotype turned up a few times. The chain couples TRBV20-1 to TRBJ2-1; a possible D gene is TRBD2 (5 bases). Germline values: CDR1 DFQATT, CDR2 SNEGSKA (reference sequence). V lost 6 bases to trimming and J lost 8 bases, with 17 bases between them. The CDR3 runs to 13 residues. The CDR3 DNA reads TGCAGTGCCCCGCCCCCGGGGTATCATGAGCAGTTCTTC. As protein: CSAPPPGYHEQFF.

The V gene is TRBV12-3 or TRBV12-4, the J gene TRBJ1-6, with 8 bases that match TRBD1. Trimming at V came to 6 bases and at J to 5 bases, leaving 3 bases not matched to a gene. The CDR3 has 14 amino acids. DNA of the CDR3: TGTGCCAGCAGCAAGGACAGGGATAATTCACCCCTCCACTTT. It translates to CASSKDRDNSPLHF.

This clonotype was observed a few times. The chain employs TRBV6-2 or TRBV6-3 and TRBJ1-1, with D perhaps matching TRBD1 (6 bases). Between the trimmed V and J ends, which lost 1 base and 3 bases, there was a span of 12 bases. CDR1 and CDR2 (germline): MNHEY, SVGEGT. The CDR3 totals 15 residues. The CDR3 sequence is CASSYWGATDTEAFF. CDR3 nucleotides: TGTGCCAGCAGTTACTGGGGGGCTACGGACACTGAAGCTTTCTTT.

This clonotype has just a few counts. One junction end disagrees with the germline gene, perhaps due to a read error. The chain employs TRBV5-6 and TRBJ2-5; D is possibly TRBD2 (5 bases). Germline V gene lookup returns CDR1 SGHDT and CDR2 YYEEEE. CDR3 length equals 14 residues. The CDR3 protein is CASSLAGDRAYTHF. As DNA, the CDR3 is TGTGCCAGCAGCTTGGCCGGGGATAGGGCCTATACTCACTTC.

The sample holds many counts of this clonotype. J is TRBJ2-1 and V is TRBV5-1; D not certain. The CDR3 runs to 12 residues. The V gene's germline CDR1 is SGHRS and CDR2 YFSETQ. The V gene lost 0 bases and the J gene lost 7 bases, with 5 bases spanning the gap. This chain's CDR3 is CASSLENNEQFF. In DNA form, the CDR3 reads TGCGCCAGCAGCTTGGAAAATAATGAGCAGTTCTTC. Looking up the rest from reference TRBV5-1 and TRBJ2-1 gives the full variable domain: KAGVTQTPRYLIKTRGQQVTLSCSPISGHRSVSWYQQTPGQGLQFLFEYFSETQRNKGNFPGRFSGRQFSNSRSEMNVSTLELGDSALYLCASSLENNEQFFGPGTRLTVL.

This clonotype was picked up a small number of times. The chain carries TRBV7-9 and TRBJ2-4; D is unclear. CDR3 length equals 11 residues. Germline-derived CDR1 and CDR2 are SEHNR and FQNEAQ (reference sequence). V was shortened by 5 bases and J by 8 bases, with 7 bases between the two germline ends. The CDR3 is CASSPGDIQYF. CDR3 bases: TGTGCCAGCAGCCCTGGGGACATTCAGTACTTC.

The gene calls are TRBV20-1 and TRBJ2-1, with D perhaps matching TRBD2 (6 bases). CDR1 DFQATT and CDR2 SNEGSKA come from the germline V gene (reference sequence). Trimming cost V 6 bases and J 3 bases, with 15 bases left between them. CDR3 length equals 14 residues. The CDR3 region is CSAATSLFYNEQFF. CDR3 in DNA: TGCAGTGCCGCAACTAGCCTTTTCTACAATGAGCAGTTCTTC.

This rearrangement joins TRBV7-2 to TRBJ1-1, with D uncertain. The CDR3 totals 16 residues. Germline V gene data show CDR1 as SGHTA and CDR2 as FQGNSA. Between the trimmed V and J ends, which lost 6 bases and 4 bases, there was a span of 21 bases. CDR3 bases: TGTGCCAGCAGTGCGTCAGGACTCAGTTTTGGCACTGAAGCTTTCTTT. It translates to CASSASGLSFGTEAFF.

This clonotype was seen only once. The chain links TRBV12-3 or TRBV12-4 to TRBJ1-1, with 10 bases identical to TRBD1. The CDR3 sequence is 14 residues long. J gave up 5 bases and V 7 bases, and 7 bases lay outside the gene matches. CDR3 sequence reads: CASTLTGGGTEAFF. In DNA, the CDR3 is TGTGCCAGCACCCTGACAGGGGGCGGTACTGAAGCTTTCTTT.

This chain uses TRBV20-1 with TRBJ2-3, with TRBD2 matching 8 bases. Germline-derived CDR1 and CDR2 are DFQATT and SNEGSKA (reference sequence). The junction had 6 bases not matched to a gene; V was cut back by 4 bases and J by 6 bases. The CDR3 is 13 residues long. DNA of the CDR3: TGCAGTGCTAACGGACTAGCAGCTGATACGCAGTATTTT. Translating it yields CSANGLAADTQYF.

On this clonotype: A much larger clone lies a single base off, so this may be a read error. The chain links TRBV29-1 to TRBJ2-5; D unclear. Germline V gene lookup returns CDR1 SQVTM and CDR2 ANQGSEA. The CDR3 covers 12 residues. Trimming removed 4 bases from V and 3 bases from J, with 9 bases in between. The CDR3 reads CSVGDTEETQYF. The DNA of the CDR3 is TGCAGCGTTGGAGACACGGAAGAGACCCAGTACTTC.

This sequence joins TRBV25-1 and TRBJ1-2; D possibly corresponds to TRBD1 (5 bases). This CDR3 region has 14 residues. Trimming shortened V by 2 bases and J by 6 bases, and 13 bases separated the two germline ends. Germline CDR1 MGHDK, CDR2 SYGVNS. CDR3 amino acids: CASSEPLGTHGYTF. The CDR3 region has the DNA TGTGCCAGCAGTGAACCGTTAGGGACCCATGGCTACACCTTC.

This clonotype was seen many times. V and J are TRBV28 and TRBJ2-7; D gene uncertain. This CDR3 has 11 residues. V was trimmed by 4 bases and J by 3 bases, leaving 4 bases between them. The germline V gene encodes CDR1 MDHEN and CDR2 SYDVKM. This CDR3 is CASSSLYEQYV. The CDR3 DNA is TGTGCCAGCAGTTCTCTCTACGAGCAGTACGTC.

This clonotype appeared a few times. The V and J genes are TRBV12-3 or TRBV12-4 and TRBJ2-1, with unresolved D. The CDR3 sequence is 13 residues long. V shed 1 base and J shed 10 bases, with 11 bases lying between them. The CDR3 sequence is CASSLGPGIEQFF. The CDR3 DNA is TGTGCCAGCAGTTTAGGCCCTGGTATCGAGCAGTTCTTC.

This clonotype was picked up a small number of times. In DNA, the CDR3 is TGTGCCAGCAGTTACCTGGACGGAAAGGTTTACTATGGCTACACCTTC. Its translation: CASSYLDGKVYYGYTF. The genes are TRBV6-5 and TRBJ1-2; no reliable D call. Trimming took off 2 bases at V and 3 bases at J, with 16 bases between the two ends. The CDR3 runs 16 residues. Looked up from germline, CDR1 is MNHEY and CDR2 is SVGAGI.

V gene TRBV2 combines with J gene TRBJ2-4; no reliable D call. V lost 7 bases to trimming and J lost 6 bases, with 16 bases between them. The CDR3 runs 14 residues. Germline CDR1 and CDR2: SNHLY and FYNNEI. CDR3 bases: TGTGCCAGCAACCGACATAGAGATCCAAACATTCAGTACTTC. This gives the protein CASNRHRDPNIQYF.

This clonotype was detected only a few times. The CDR3 nucleotides are TGTGCCAGCAGACACAGATACGGGGACAGGGGGCGAGAGCAGTACTTC. The encoded protein is CASRHRYGDRGREQYF. The chain joins TRBV11-2 to TRBJ2-7, with TRBD1 matching 12 bases. V was pared by 6 bases and J by 7 bases, with 13 bases of the junction left unmatched. The CDR3 covers 16 residues. Germline CDR1 reads SGHAT; CDR2 reads FQNNGV.

This clonotype was seen a handful of times. The CDR3 is CASSRADGNYGYTF. The DNA for the CDR3 is TGCGCCAGCAGCCGGGCAGACGGGAACTATGGCTACACCTTC. The V gene is TRBV4-3, the J gene TRBJ1-2; no firm D call. Germline V gives CDR1 LGHNA, CDR2 YSLEER. Trimming pared 4 bases from V and 2 bases from J, leaving 11 bases between. CDR3 length: 14 amino acids.

A few counts support this clonotype. This chain links TRBV7-9 with TRBJ2-7, with TRBD1 identical over 9 bases. V was clipped by 3 bases and J by 2 bases; unmatched bases: 2. Per germline, CDR1 SEHNR and CDR2 FQNEAQ (reference sequence). The CDR3 sequence is 14 residues long. The CDR3 sequence is CASSFGQGTYEQYF. The CDR3 nucleotides are TGTGCCAGCAGCTTCGGACAGGGGACCTACGAGCAGTACTTC.

The DNA for the CDR3 is TGTGCCAGCAGCTTTCAGGGTAGCTATGGCTACACCTTC. It is translated as CASSFQGSYGYTF. The chain recombines TRBV7-2 with TRBJ1-2, with D possibly TRBD1 on 5 matching bases. Trimming removed 3 bases at V and 4 bases at J, with 9 bases between. This CDR3 is built from 13 residues. Looked up from germline, CDR1 is SGHTA and CDR2 is FQGNSA.

The gene calls are TRBV5-1 and TRBJ2-2; D remains ambiguous. Germline V CDR1 and CDR2: SGHRS, YFSETQ. V dropped 6 bases and J dropped 3 bases, with 15 bases sitting between them. This CDR3 is built from 15 residues. This chain's CDR3 is CASTVPNRDTGELFF. The DNA of the CDR3 is TGCGCCAGCACCGTACCCAATCGAGACACCGGGGAGCTGTTTTTT. The variable domain in full, completed from reference TRBV5-1 and TRBJ2-2, reads KAGVTQTPRYLIKTRGQQVTLSCSPISGHRSVSWYQQTPGQGLQFLFEYFSETQRNKGNFPGRFSGRQFSNSRSEMNVSTLELGDSALYLCASTVPNRDTGELFFGEGSRLTVL.

V gene TRBV11-2 combines with J gene TRBJ2-1; 8 bases fit TRBD2. CDR1 and CDR2 (germline): SGHAT, FQNNGV. The V and J ends lost 3 bases and 5 bases, in that order; junction bases with no gene match: 6. This CDR3 comprises 15 residues. CDR3 bases: TGTGCCAGCAGCTTCCTAAGCGGGGGCCACAATGAGCAGTTCTTC. Translation gives CASSFLSGGHNEQFF.

The chain combines TRBV11-2 with TRBJ2-7; the match to TRBD2 covers 10 bases. The CDR3 is 13 amino acids. In germline, CDR1 is SGHAT, CDR2 FQNNGV. The trim removed 8 bases at V and 7 bases at J, leaving 8 bases unmatched. In nucleotides, the CDR3 is TGTGCCAGCGGTTCGGGACTAGCGTTAGAGCAGTACGTC. It yields the protein CASGSGLALEQYV.

J is TRBJ2-1 and V is TRBV3-1; 7 bases map to TRBD1. V lost 4 bases and J lost 4; bases outside the gene matches: 7. Per the germline V gene, CDR1 is LGHDT and CDR2 is YNNKEL (reference sequence). This CDR3 is 15 amino acids long. As DNA, the CDR3 is TGTGCCAGCAGCCTCAGGGACAGACTATACAATGAGCAGTTCTTC. The encoded protein is CASSLRDRLYNEQFF.

The chain employs TRBV7-8 and TRBJ1-5, with D perhaps TRBD1 (5 bases). V lost 5 bases, J lost 7 bases, and 15 bases lay in between. This CDR3 contains 14 residues. Germline V gene data show CDR1 as SGHVS and CDR2 as FQNEAQ. CDR3 bases: TGTGCCAGCAGCCCTAACGCAGGGAACCAGCCCCAGCATTTT. Its translation: CASSPNAGNQPQHF.

This chain joins TRBV20-1 and TRBJ2-5; D may be TRBD2 (5 bases). The germline V gene has CDR1 DFQATT and CDR2 SNEGSKA (reference sequence). Trimming stripped 5 bases from V and 7 bases from J, with 17 bases between. The CDR3 runs to 13 residues. The CDR3 reads CSAEGAGEGTQYF. The CDR3 coding sequence is TGCAGTGCTGAAGGAGCCGGTGAGGGGACCCAGTACTTC.

The sample holds a few counts of this clonotype. The chain couples TRBV4-1 to TRBJ1-2; D is ambiguous. This CDR3 is 16 amino acids long. Germline V gene sequence: CDR1 MGHRA, CDR2 YSYEKL. The V gene lost 1 base and the J gene lost 0 bases, with 12 bases spanning the gap. This CDR3 reads CASSQGSFGANYGYTF. CDR3 in DNA: TGCGCCAGCAGCCAAGGGTCGTTTGGAGCTAACTATGGCTACACCTTC.

The V gene is TRBV11-2, the J gene TRBJ1-1, with 11 bases identical to TRBD1. Per the germline V gene, CDR1 is SGHAT and CDR2 is FQNNGV. With V trimmed by 5 bases and J by 4 bases, 6 bases remained unmatched. CDR3 size: 15 residues. CDR3 protein: CASSNWDRGVTEAFF. CDR3 in DNA: TGTGCCAGCAGCAATTGGGACAGGGGGGTCACTGAAGCTTTCTTT.